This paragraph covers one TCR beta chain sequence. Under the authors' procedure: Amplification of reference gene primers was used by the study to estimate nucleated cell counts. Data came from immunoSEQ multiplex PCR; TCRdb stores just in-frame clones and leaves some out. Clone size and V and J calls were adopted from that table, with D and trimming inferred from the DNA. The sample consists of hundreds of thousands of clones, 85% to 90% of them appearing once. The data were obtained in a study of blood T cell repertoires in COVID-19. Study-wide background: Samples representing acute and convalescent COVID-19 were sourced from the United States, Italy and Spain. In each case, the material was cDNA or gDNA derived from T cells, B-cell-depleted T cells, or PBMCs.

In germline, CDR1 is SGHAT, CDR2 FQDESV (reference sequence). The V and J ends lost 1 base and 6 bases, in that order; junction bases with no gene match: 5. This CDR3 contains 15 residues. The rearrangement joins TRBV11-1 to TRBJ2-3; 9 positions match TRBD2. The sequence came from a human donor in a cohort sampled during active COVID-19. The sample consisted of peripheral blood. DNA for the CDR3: TGTGCCAGCAGCTTAGGTGGGACTAGCTCGGATACGCAGTATTTT. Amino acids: CASSLGGTSSDTQYF. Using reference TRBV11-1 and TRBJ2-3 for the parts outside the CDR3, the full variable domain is EAEVAQSPRYKITEKSQAVAFWCDPISGHATLYWYRQILGQGPELLVQFQDESVVDDSQLPKDRFSAERLKGVDSTLKIQPAELGDSAMYLCASSLGGTSSDTQYFGPGTRLTVL.